This T cell receptor (beta chain) was captured in a study of PD-1 blockade in classical Hodgkin lymphoma. Whole-study results and caveats: Significant TCR diversity gains by C4D1 occurred in CD4+ but not CD8+ cells. Exclusion covered patients beginning nivolumab under 1 year post-ASCT. Relapsed/refractory patients reportedly had the lowest baseline TCR diversity, below newly diagnosed patients, who were below healthy donors. Similar baseline diversity was found in complete responders and newly diagnosed patients.

Sequencing was performed with immunoSEQ multiplex PCR; in TCRdb, only in-frame clones are kept and a portion is missing. The sample lists 120,000 to 150,000 clones, about 81% occurring once. As to this clone: Its antigen is unidentified.

Every patient was affected by relapse after autologous stem cell transplantation, while exposure to brentuximab vedotin was not uniform. V was clipped by 0 bases and J by 0 bases, with 16 bases between them. CDR1 WSHSY and CDR2 SAAADI come from the germline V gene. The CDR3 totals 18 residues. This sequence was found in a human donor with classical Hodgkin lymphoma. Sequencing was performed on peripheral blood mononuclear cells (PBMCs), taken before the second cycle of nivolumab. This chain links TRBV10-2 with TRBJ2-3; no clear D gene. CDR3 nucleotides: TGCGCCAGCAGTGAGTCGAACCGCCCAAGTTATAGCACAGATACGCAGTATTTT. Its translation: CASSESNRPSYSTDTQYF.